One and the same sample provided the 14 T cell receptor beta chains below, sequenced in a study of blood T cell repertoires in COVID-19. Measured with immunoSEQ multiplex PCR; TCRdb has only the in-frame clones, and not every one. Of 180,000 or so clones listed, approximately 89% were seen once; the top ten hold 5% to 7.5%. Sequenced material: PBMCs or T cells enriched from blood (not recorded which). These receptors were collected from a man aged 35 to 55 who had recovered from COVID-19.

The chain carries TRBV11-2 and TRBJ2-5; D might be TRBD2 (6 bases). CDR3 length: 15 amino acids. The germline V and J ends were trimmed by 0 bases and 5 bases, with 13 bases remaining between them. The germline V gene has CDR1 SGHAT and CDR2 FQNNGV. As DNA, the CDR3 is TGTGCCAGCAGCTTAGATCCGGGAGCCGGGGAGACCCAGTACTTC. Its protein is CASSLDPGAGETQYF.

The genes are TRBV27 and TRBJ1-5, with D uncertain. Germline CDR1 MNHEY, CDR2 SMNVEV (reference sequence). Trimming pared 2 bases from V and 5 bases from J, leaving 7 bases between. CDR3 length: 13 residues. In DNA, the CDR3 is TGTGCCAGCAGTTTAAAGAGGGATCAGCCCCAGCATTTT. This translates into CASSLKRDQPQHF.

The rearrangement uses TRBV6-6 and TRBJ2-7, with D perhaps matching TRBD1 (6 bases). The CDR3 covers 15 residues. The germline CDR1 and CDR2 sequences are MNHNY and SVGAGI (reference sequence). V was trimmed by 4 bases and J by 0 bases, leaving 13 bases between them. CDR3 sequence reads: CASSLTGPSSYEQYF. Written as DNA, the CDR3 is TGTGCCAGCAGTTTAACAGGGCCCAGCTCCTACGAGCAGTACTTC.

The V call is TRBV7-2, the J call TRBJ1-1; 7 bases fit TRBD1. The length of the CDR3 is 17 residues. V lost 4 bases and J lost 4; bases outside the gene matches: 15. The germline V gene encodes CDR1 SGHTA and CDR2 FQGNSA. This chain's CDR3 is CASSSPRTGQISTEAFF. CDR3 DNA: TGTGCCAGCAGCTCCCCCCGCACGGGACAGATAAGCACTGAAGCTTTCTTT.

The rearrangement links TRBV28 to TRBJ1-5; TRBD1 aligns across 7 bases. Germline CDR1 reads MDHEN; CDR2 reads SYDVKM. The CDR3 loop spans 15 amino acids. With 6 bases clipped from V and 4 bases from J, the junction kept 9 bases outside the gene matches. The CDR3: CASRSPQGNNQPQHF. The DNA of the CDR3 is TGTGCCAGCAGATCCCCACAGGGGAATAATCAGCCCCAGCATTTT.

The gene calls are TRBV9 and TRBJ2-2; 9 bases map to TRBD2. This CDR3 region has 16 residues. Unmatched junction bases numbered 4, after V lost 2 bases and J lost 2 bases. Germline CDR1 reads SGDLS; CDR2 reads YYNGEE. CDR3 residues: CASSVTSGRNTGELFF. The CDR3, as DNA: TGTGCCAGCAGCGTGACTAGCGGACGTAACACCGGGGAGCTGTTTTTT.

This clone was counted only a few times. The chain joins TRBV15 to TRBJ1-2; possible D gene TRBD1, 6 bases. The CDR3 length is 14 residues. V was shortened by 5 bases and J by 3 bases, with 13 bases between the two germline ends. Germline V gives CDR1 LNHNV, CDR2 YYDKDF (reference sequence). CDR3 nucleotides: TGTGCCACCAGCGGCCCCGGACAGTACTATGGCTACACCTTC. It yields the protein CATSGPGQYYGYTF.

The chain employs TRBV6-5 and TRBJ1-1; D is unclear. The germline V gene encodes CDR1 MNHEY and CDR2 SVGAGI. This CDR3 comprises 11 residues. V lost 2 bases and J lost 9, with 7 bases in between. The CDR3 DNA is TGTGCCAGCAGTTACGCGGGGAAAGCTTTCTTT. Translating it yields CASSYAGKAFF.

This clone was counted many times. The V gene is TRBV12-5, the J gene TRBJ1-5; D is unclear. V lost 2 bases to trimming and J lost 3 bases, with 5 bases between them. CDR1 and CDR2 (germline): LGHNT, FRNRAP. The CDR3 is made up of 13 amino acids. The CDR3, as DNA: TGTGCTAGTGGTTTGACAGTCAATCAGCCCCAGCATTTT. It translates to CASGLTVNQPQHF.

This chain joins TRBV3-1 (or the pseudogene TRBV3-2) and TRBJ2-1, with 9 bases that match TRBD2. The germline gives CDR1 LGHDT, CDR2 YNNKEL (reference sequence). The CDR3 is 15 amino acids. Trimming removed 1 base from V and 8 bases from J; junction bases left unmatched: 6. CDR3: CASSQGSSGVYEQFF. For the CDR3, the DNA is TGTGCCAGCAGCCAAGGTTCTAGCGGGGTCTATGAGCAGTTCTTC.

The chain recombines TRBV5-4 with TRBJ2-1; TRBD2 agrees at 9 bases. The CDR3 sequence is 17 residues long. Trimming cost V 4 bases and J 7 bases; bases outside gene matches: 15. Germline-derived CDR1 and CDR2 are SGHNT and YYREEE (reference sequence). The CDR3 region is CASSPPPAGGQSNEQFF. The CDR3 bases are TGTGCCAGCAGCCCGCCCCCCGCGGGGGGGCAATCGAATGAGCAGTTCTTC.

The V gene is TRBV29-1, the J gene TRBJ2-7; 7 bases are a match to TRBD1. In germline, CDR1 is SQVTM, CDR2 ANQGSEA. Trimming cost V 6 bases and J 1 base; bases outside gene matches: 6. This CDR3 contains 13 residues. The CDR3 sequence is CSVAGTDSYEQYF. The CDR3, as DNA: TGCAGCGTAGCCGGGACAGATTCCTACGAGCAGTACTTC.

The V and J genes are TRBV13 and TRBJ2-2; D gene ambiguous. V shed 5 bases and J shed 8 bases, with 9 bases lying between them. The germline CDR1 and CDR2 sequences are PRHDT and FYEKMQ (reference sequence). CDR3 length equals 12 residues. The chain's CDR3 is CASSEAAGELFF. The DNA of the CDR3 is TGTGCCAGCAGCGAGGCTGCTGGGGAGCTGTTTTTT.

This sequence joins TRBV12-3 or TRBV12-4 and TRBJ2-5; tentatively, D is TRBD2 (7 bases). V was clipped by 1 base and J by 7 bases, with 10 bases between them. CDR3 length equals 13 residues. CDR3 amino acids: CASSLGGGATQYF. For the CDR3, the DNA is TGTGCCAGCAGTTTAGGAGGGGGGGCGACCCAGTACTTC.